This is a list of T cell receptor beta chains from one sample in a study of blood T cell repertoires in COVID-19. Here immunoSEQ multiplex PCR was the method, and the copy in TCRdb shows in-frame clones only, minus some. The repertoire includes almost 200,000 clones, roughly nine tenths of them detected once, and 0.6% to 0.9% sits in the top ten. Sequencing input: peripheral blood. Source of these receptors: a woman in her 70s with acute or convalescent COVID-19. Both conserved end residues are part of each CDR3. A D gene is named only where the DNA matches it firmly. Clone size is shown for a subset of rows, as once, few, many or a class of expanded clone.

V: TRBV20-1
J: TRBJ1-3
size: -
D: -
CDR3: CSAPTGNTIYF
DNA: TGCAGTGCTCCTACTGGAAACACCATATATTTT

V: TRBV7-9
J: TRBJ1-6
size: -
D: TRBD1
CDR3: CASQGQGNSPLHF
DNA: TGTGCCAGCCAGGGACAGGGGAATTCACCCCTCCACTTT

V: TRBV27
J: TRBJ1-3
size: -
D: -
CDR3: CASRTGQSGNTIYF
DNA: TGTGCCAGCAGGACCGGACAGAGCGGAAACACCATATATTTT

V: TRBV2
J: TRBJ1-1
size: -
D: -
CDR3: CASSEARTGAFF
DNA: TGTGCCAGCAGTGAAGCCAGAACGGGAGCTTTCTTT

V: TRBV10-3
J: TRBJ1-2
size: once
D: -
CDR3: CAISESKMVYNYGYTF
DNA: TGTGCCATCAGTGAGTCGAAAATGGTCTATAACTATGGCTACACCTTC

V: TRBV5-1
J: TRBJ2-3
size: -
D: -
CDR3: CASSFDRFGHLDTQYF
DNA: TGCGCCAGCAGCTTCGACAGGTTCGGGCACTTAGATACGCAGTATTTT

V: TRBV4-2
J: TRBJ2-5
size: -
D: TRBD1
CDR3: CASSTRQGGRQETQYF
DNA: TGTGCCAGCAGCACCCGACAGGGCGGGCGGCAAGAGACCCAGTACTTC

V: TRBV18
J: TRBJ2-7
size: -
D: TRBD1
CDR3: CASSPTGSYEQYF
DNA: TGTGCCAGCTCACCGACAGGGTCCTACGAGCAGTACTTC

V: TRBV28
J: TRBJ1-1
size: -
D: TRBD1
CDR3: CASSLSRQGWAFF
DNA: TGTGCCAGCAGTTTATCCAGACAGGGTTGGGCTTTCTTT

V: TRBV19
J: TRBJ2-5
size: -
D: TRBD2
CDR3: CASRKSGLGQETQYF
DNA: TGTGCCAGTAGAAAAAGCGGACTAGGACAAGAGACCCAGTACTTC

V: TRBV29-1
J: TRBJ2-5
size: -
D: TRBD1
CDR3: CSVGDIQGETQYF
DNA: TGCAGCGTTGGAGACATACAGGGGGAGACCCAGTACTTC

V: TRBV7-8
J: TRBJ2-7
size: once
D: -
CDR3: CASSSQGYEQYF
DNA: TGTGCCAGCAGCTCCCAGGGTTACGAGCAGTACTTC

V: TRBV2
J: TRBJ2-1
size: -
D: -
CDR3: CASSGNSIAYNEQFF
DNA: TGTGCCAGCAGTGGTAACAGTATAGCCTACAATGAGCAGTTCTTC

V: TRBV7-8
J: TRBJ2-7
size: -
D: TRBD2
CDR3: CASSARIQGLAGLTYEQYF
DNA: TGTGCCAGCAGCGCTAGAATTCAGGGACTAGCGGGCTTGACCTACGAGCAGTACTTC

V: TRBV3-1/TRBV3-2
J: TRBJ1-5
size: few
D: -
CDR3: CASSQDLRNQPQHF
DNA: TGTGCCAGCAGCCAAGATTTGCGTAATCAGCCCCAGCATTTT

V: TRBV12-5
J: TRBJ1-5
size: few
D: TRBD1
CDR3: CASGPRGLSNQPQHF
DNA: TGTGCTAGTGGCCCAAGGGGGCTGAGCAATCAGCCCCAGCATTTT

V: TRBV5-1
J: TRBJ2-5
size: -
D: -
CDR3: CASSPDRYHQETQYF
DNA: TGCGCCAGCAGCCCTGACAGGTACCACCAAGAGACCCAGTACTTC

V: TRBV5-6
J: TRBJ1-1
size: -
D: -
CDR3: CASSSTRGRGTAFF
DNA: TGTGCCAGCAGCTCTACCAGGGGCAGGGGAACGGCTTTCTTT

V: TRBV24-1
J: TRBJ2-5
size: -
D: TRBD1
CDR3: CATTPGDSQETQYF
DNA: TGTGCCACCACCCCTGGGGACAGCCAAGAGACCCAGTACTTC

V: TRBV4-1
J: TRBJ2-3
size: -
D: TRBD1
CDR3: CASSQEGQARTDTQYF
DNA: TGCGCCAGCAGCCAAGAAGGACAGGCGCGCACAGATACGCAGTATTTT

V: TRBV5-1
J: TRBJ2-5
size: -
D: TRBD2
CDR3: CASSLFSGGQETQYF
DNA: TGCGCCAGCAGCTTGTTTAGCGGGGGACAAGAGACCCAGTACTTC

V: TRBV9
J: TRBJ2-1
size: -
D: TRBD1
CDR3: CASSPRQGYNEQFF
DNA: TGTGCCAGCAGCCCTAGACAGGGTTACAATGAGCAGTTCTTC

V: TRBV11-3
J: TRBJ2-1
size: -
D: -
CDR3: CASSKIATSEQFF
DNA: TGTGCCAGCAGCAAAATAGCGACCTCTGAGCAGTTCTTC

V: TRBV5-1
J: TRBJ2-1
size: -
D: -
CDR3: CASSLNGVTYNEQFF
DNA: TGCGCCAGCAGCTTGAACGGGGTAACCTACAATGAGCAGTTCTTC

V: TRBV16
J: TRBJ2-7
size: -
D: -
CDR3: CASSLQYEQYF
DNA: TGTGCCAGCAGCCTTCAATACGAGCAGTACTTC

V: TRBV7-3
J: TRBJ2-2
size: -
D: -
CDR3: CASSLLGGKGTGELFF
DNA: TGTGCCAGCAGCTTATTAGGGGGAAAGGGCACCGGGGAGCTGTTTTTT

V: TRBV4-1
J: TRBJ2-1
size: few
D: TRBD2
CDR3: CASSQTIAGSYNEQFF
DNA: TGCGCCAGCAGCCAGACTATAGCGGGCTCCTACAATGAGCAGTTCTTC

V: TRBV28
J: TRBJ1-5
size: -
D: TRBD1
CDR3: CASRGDPGGYSNQPQHF
DNA: TGTGCCAGCAGGGGGGATCCAGGGGGTTATAGCAATCAGCCCCAGCATTTT

V: TRBV4-3
J: TRBJ2-7
size: -
D: -
CDR3: CASSQGHRSHPYEQYF
DNA: TGCGCCAGCAGCCAAGGACATAGGTCCCACCCCTACGAGCAGTACTTC

V: TRBV5-1
J: TRBJ1-1
size: -
D: TRBD1
CDR3: CASSSGQGKNTEAFF
DNA: TGCGCCAGCAGCTCGGGACAGGGGAAGAATACTGAAGCTTTCTTT

V: TRBV4-3
J: TRBJ2-1
size: -
D: TRBD2
CDR3: CASSQDPGLASYNEQFF
DNA: TGCGCCAGCAGCCAAGACCCGGGACTAGCCTCCTACAATGAGCAGTTCTTC

V: TRBV3-1/TRBV3-2
J: TRBJ2-5
size: -
D: TRBD2
CDR3: CASSRRGGEETQYF
DNA: TGTGCCAGCAGCCGTCGGGGAGGGGAAGAGACCCAGTACTTC

V: TRBV5-5
J: TRBJ1-2
size: -
D: -
CDR3: CASSPGGAEGYTF
DNA: TGTGCCAGCAGCCCTGGAGGGGCAGAGGGCTACACCTTC

V: TRBV14
J: TRBJ1-2
size: -
D: -
CDR3: CASSPDLVGYTF
DNA: TGTGCCAGCAGCCCAGACCTTGTGGGCTACACCTTC

V: TRBV11-2
J: TRBJ2-1
size: -
D: TRBD2
CDR3: CASSLGLAINEQFF
DNA: TGTGCCAGCAGCTTGGGACTAGCTATAAATGAGCAGTTCTTC

V: TRBV28
J: TRBJ2-5
size: once
D: TRBD1
CDR3: CASLRDRGDETQYF
DNA: TGTGCCAGCCTTCGCGACAGGGGGGATGAGACCCAGTACTTC

V: TRBV28
J: TRBJ1-1
size: -
D: -
CDR3: CASSLFSRAQSNTEAFF
DNA: TGTGCCAGCAGCCTCTTCAGCAGGGCCCAATCGAACACTGAAGCTTTCTTT

V: TRBV11-3
J: TRBJ2-5
size: -
D: -
CDR3: CASSPSETQYF
DNA: TGTGCCAGCAGTCCAAGCGAGACCCAGTACTTC

V: TRBV25-1
J: TRBJ1-4
size: -
D: -
CDR3: CASSDYREKLFF
DNA: TGTGCCAGCAGTGATTACAGGGAAAAACTGTTTTTT

V: TRBV28
J: TRBJ2-2
size: -
D: -
CDR3: CASSLLGANTGELFF
DNA: TGTGCCAGCAGTTTATTAGGGGCGAACACCGGGGAGCTGTTTTTT

V: TRBV19
J: TRBJ2-2
size: -
D: TRBD2
CDR3: CASRASGGAGGELFF
DNA: TGTGCCAGTAGGGCTAGCGGGGGCGCAGGCGGGGAGCTGTTTTTT

V: TRBV19
J: TRBJ2-3
size: -
D: -
CDR3: CASSITGSADTQYF
DNA: TGTGCCAGTAGTATCACAGGGTCGGCAGATACGCAGTATTTT

V: TRBV10-3
J: TRBJ1-1
size: once
D: TRBD1
CDR3: CAIRGTGGGGTEAFF
DNA: TGTGCCATCAGGGGGACAGGGGGCGGAGGGACTGAAGCTTTCTTT

V: TRBV18
J: TRBJ2-6
size: -
D: -
CDR3: CASSFLSGANVLTF
DNA: TGTGCCAGCTCATTCCTCTCTGGGGCCAACGTCCTGACTTTC

V: TRBV20-1
J: TRBJ1-1
size: -
D: -
CDR3: CSASTSGGMNTEAFF
DNA: TGCAGTGCTAGTACCTCCGGGGGGATGAACACTGAAGCTTTCTTT

V: TRBV7-2
J: TRBJ1-1
size: -
D: -
CDR3: CASSLKPGTEAFF
DNA: TGTGCCAGCAGCTTAAAACCGGGCACTGAAGCTTTCTTT

V: TRBV19
J: TRBJ2-1
size: -
D: TRBD2
CDR3: CASSDTGTSGRRNEQFF
DNA: TGTGCCAGTAGCGACACCGGGACTAGCGGGAGGAGGAATGAGCAGTTCTTC

V: TRBV24-1
J: TRBJ2-3
size: -
D: TRBD1
CDR3: CATAGGEDTQYF
DNA: TGTGCCACGGCAGGGGGCGAAGATACGCAGTATTTT

V: TRBV5-1
J: TRBJ1-6
size: -
D: -
CDR3: CASSPTGSSYNSPLHF
DNA: TGCGCCAGCAGCCCGACAGGTAGCTCCTATAATTCACCCCTCCACTTT

V: TRBV7-2
J: TRBJ2-1
size: -
D: -
CDR3: CASTGLRQAYNEQFF
DNA: TGTGCCAGCACTGGGTTGAGACAGGCCTACAATGAGCAGTTCTTC

V: TRBV11-2
J: TRBJ1-3
size: -
D: -
CDR3: CASRSDSRSGNTIYF
DNA: TGTGCCAGCAGATCGGACAGCCGCTCTGGAAACACCATATATTTT

V: TRBV5-5
J: TRBJ1-4
size: -
D: -
CDR3: CASSPGDRGKLFF
DNA: TGTGCCAGCAGCCCGGGGGATAGGGGAAAACTGTTTTTT